This T cell receptor (beta chain) derives from a study of read filtering for tumor transcriptome and immune sequencing. Study at large: Patients were approximately 17 male and some 13 female, mean age around 66 years, range about 47 to 85. RNA-seq yielded only about 75 to 1,400 TCR reads, IR-seq about 4.05 to 11 million. Study-level findings and limits: RNA-seq captured clonotypes less deeply and reliably than IR-seq. Single-read clonotypes: roughly 86% of IR-seq clonotypes (around 3.5% of reads), around three quarters of RNA-seq clonotypes (roughly 45% of reads).

The library was built from about 0.4 ug RNA with molecular barcoded adaptors for alpha/delta and beta/gamma chains. TCRdb reanalysed the reads using MiXCR and keeps one entry per CDR3 protein. The table records some 120,000 distinct CDR3 sequences, 10% to 15% of them present only once. This clonotype was recorded many times. The antigen remains unidentified. The sequenced material came from a population of CD138-negative cells sorted from bone marrow. The source is a donor at least 40 years old with multiple myeloma.

This CDR3 is CASSGAYEQYF. The CDR3 DNA reads as TGTGCCAGCAGCGGGGCCTACGAGCAGTACTTC. The rearrangement links TRBV12-3 or TRBV12-4 to TRBJ2-7, with a weak D call TRBD2 (5 bases). V was shortened by 6 bases and J by 2 bases, with 5 bases between the two germline ends. This CDR3 is built from 11 residues.